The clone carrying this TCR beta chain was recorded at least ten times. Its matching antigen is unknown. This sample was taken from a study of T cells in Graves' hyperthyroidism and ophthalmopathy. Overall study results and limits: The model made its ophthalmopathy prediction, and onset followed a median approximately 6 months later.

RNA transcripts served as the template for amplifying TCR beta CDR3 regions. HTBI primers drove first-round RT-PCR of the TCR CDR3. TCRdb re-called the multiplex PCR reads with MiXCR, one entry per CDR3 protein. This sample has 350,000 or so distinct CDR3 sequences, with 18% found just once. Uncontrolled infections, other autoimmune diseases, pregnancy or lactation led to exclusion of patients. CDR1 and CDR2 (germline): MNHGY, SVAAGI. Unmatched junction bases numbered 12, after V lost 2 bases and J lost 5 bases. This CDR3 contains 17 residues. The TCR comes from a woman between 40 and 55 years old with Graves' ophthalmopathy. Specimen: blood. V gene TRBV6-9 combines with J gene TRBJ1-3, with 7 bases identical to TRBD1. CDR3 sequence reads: CASSYRGQLASRNTIYF. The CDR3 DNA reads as TGTGCCAGCAGTTATAGGGGGCAGTTGGCGTCGCGAAACACCATATATTTT.